This T cell receptor beta chain originates from a study of CD8 T cells in Susac syndrome. Study conclusions and caveats: Regarding the TCR sequencing and HLA analysis, the study admitted that a relatively small number of individuals were involved.

With regard to this clonotype: The antigen is unknown.

The study sequenced TCR beta in blood CD8+ and CD4+ T cells. Negative isolation was used for CD8+ and CD4+ T cells and FACS enrichment for TEMRA cells. Between the trimmed V and J ends, which lost 5 bases and 9 bases, there was a span of 20 bases. Per the germline V gene, CDR1 is SGHTA and CDR2 is FQGNSA. The CDR3 is made up of 16 amino acids. RNA was extracted with the RNeasy kit, and a quantity of about 0.45 to 1 ug was reverse transcribed using random hexamers. The TCR beta CDR3 was amplified by immunoSEQ multiplex PCR across 54 Vbeta, 13 Jbeta. Using its own MiXCR run on the immunoSEQ multiplex PCR reads, TCRdb lists one record per CDR3 protein. The sample has 200,000 or so distinct CDR3 sequences, 90% to 95% seen once.

The rearrangement links TRBV7-2 to TRBJ1-6; D not certain. The TCR was taken from a human donor with multiple sclerosis. The sequencing input was CD4+ T cells from PBMCs. CDR3 sequence (DNA): TGTGCCAGCAGCCCAGCGTCGGGATACATGGTTTCACCCCTCCACTTT. Protein: CASSPASGYMVSPLHF.